A single sample gave rise to the 10 T cell receptor beta chains below, sequenced in a study of T cell responses to AZD1222 COVID-19 vaccine. Some clones are missing from TCRdb's copy, which holds only in-frame ones; the method was immunoSEQ multiplex PCR. The sample holds under 150,000 clones, less than 90% seen once. The sample consisted of peripheral blood, taken on day 0 of AZD1222 vaccination. The receptors derive from an adult in good health.

This sequence joins TRBV24-1 and TRBJ1-2; 10 nucleotides line up with TRBD1. V lost 2 bases to trimming and J lost 7 bases; unmatched junction nucleotides: 3. Germline loops: CDR1 KGHDR, CDR2 SFDVKD. This CDR3 has 14 residues. CDR3 in amino acids: CATSDWDRGSGYTF. CDR3 nucleotide sequence: TGTGCCACCAGTGATTGGGACAGGGGTTCTGGCTACACCTTC.

The gene calls are TRBV7-8 and TRBJ1-5; D gene ambiguous. The V gene lost 2 bases and the J gene lost 2 bases, with 10 bases spanning the gap. CDR3 length equals 15 residues. CDR1 and CDR2 (germline): SGHVS, FQNEAQ. The CDR3 loop is CASSLYQMGNQPQHF. The CDR3 region has the DNA TGTGCCAGCAGCTTATACCAGATGGGCAATCAGCCCCAGCATTTT.

This clone was detected only once. The rearrangement uses TRBV3-1 (or the pseudogene TRBV3-2) and TRBJ1-1, with 9 nucleotides matching TRBD1. J gave up 6 bases and V 4 bases, and 6 bases lay outside the gene matches. This CDR3 is built from 14 residues. The V gene's germline CDR1 is LGHDT and CDR2 YNNKEL (reference sequence). The CDR3 DNA reads as TGTGCCAGCAGCCCTGGACAGGGGAGAGCTGAAGCTTTCTTT. This gives the protein CASSPGQGRAEAFF.

The J gene is TRBJ2-1, the V gene TRBV29-1, with D tentatively TRBD1 (5 bases). The V end lost 0 bases, the J end lost 0 bases, and 12 bases lay between the germline ends. The CDR3 runs to 16 residues. The germline CDR1 and CDR2 sequences are SQVTM and ANQGSEA. CDR3 amino acids: CSVEEGQGSSYNEQFF. The DNA for the CDR3 is TGCAGCGTTGAAGAAGGGCAGGGCAGCTCCTACAATGAGCAGTTCTTC.

Relative to its sample, this clone is medium-sized (0.01 to 0.1%). The chain joins TRBV6-1 to TRBJ2-5; no clear D. V was shortened by 5 bases and J by 1 base, with 11 bases between the two germline ends. CDR1 is MNHNS and CDR2 is SASEGT in the germline V gene. The CDR3 spans 14 residues. The CDR3 bases are TGTGCCAGCAGTTCGCTCGGCGGCCAAGAGACCCAGTACTTC. It specifies CASSSLGGQETQYF.

J is TRBJ2-2 and V is TRBV5-4, with D unclear. V was trimmed by 3 bases and J by 0 bases, leaving 6 bases between them. Germline V gene lookup returns CDR1 SGHNT and CDR2 YYREEE (reference sequence). The CDR3 loop spans 14 amino acids. As DNA, the CDR3 is TGTGCCAGCAGCTCCTCGGCGAACACCGGGGAGCTGTTTTTT. Amino acid sequence: CASSSSANTGELFF.

This chain joins TRBV6-5 and TRBJ1-1; 7 bases are shared with TRBD1. Per germline, CDR1 MNHEY and CDR2 SVGAGI. CDR3 length: 15 residues. V lost 2 bases to trimming and J lost 5 bases; unmatched junction nucleotides: 8. DNA for the CDR3: TGTGCCAGCAGTTACGCGCAGGGGGTGGGAACTGAAGCTTTCTTT. This translates into CASSYAQGVGTEAFF.

This chain links TRBV11-2 with TRBJ1-1, with D hard to call. The CDR3 runs 14 residues. CDR1 SGHAT and CDR2 FQNNGV come from the germline V gene. Trimming took 0 bases from V and 11 from J, leaving 16 bases between them. CDR3 amino acids: CASSLEGGSTGAFF. CDR3 in DNA: TGTGCCAGCAGCTTAGAGGGTGGTTCGACCGGGGCTTTCTTT.

The chain carries TRBV9 and TRBJ2-6; D is ambiguous. This CDR3 contains 16 residues. The V gene's germline CDR1 is SGDLS and CDR2 YYNGEE. V lost 4 bases and J 0 bases, leaving 11 bases between the germline ends. The CDR3 protein is CASSLSAFSGANVLTF. The CDR3 DNA follows: TGTGCCAGCAGCCTCAGTGCGTTCTCTGGGGCCAACGTCCTGACTTTC.

The chain has TRBV5-1 and TRBJ2-5; possible D gene TRBD1, 6 bases. The CDR3 extends over 15 amino acids. Deletions cut 6 bases from V and 2 bases from J, with 17 bases between. Germline CDR1 is SGHRS and CDR2 is YFSETQ. CDR3 loop: CASNSRGLPQETQYF. The CDR3 bases are TGCGCCAGCAATAGCAGGGGCCTCCCACAAGAGACCCAGTACTTC.